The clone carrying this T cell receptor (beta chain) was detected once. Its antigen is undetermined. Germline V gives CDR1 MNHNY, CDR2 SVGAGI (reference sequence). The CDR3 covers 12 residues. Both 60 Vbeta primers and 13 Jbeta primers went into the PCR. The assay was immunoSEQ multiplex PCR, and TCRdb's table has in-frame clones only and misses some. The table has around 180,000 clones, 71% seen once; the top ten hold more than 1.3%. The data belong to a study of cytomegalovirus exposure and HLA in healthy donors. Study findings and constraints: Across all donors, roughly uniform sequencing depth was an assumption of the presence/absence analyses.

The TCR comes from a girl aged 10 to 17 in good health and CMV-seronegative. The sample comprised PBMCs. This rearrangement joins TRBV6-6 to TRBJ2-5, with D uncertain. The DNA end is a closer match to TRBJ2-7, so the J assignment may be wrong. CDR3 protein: CASSYTSYEQYF. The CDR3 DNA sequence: TGTGCCAGCAGTTACACTTCCTACGAGCAGTACTTC.